Each of the 28 T cell receptor beta chains below was sequenced from the same sample in a study of blood T cell repertoires in COVID-19. The repertoire was sequenced with immunoSEQ multiplex PCR; TCRdb's copy has only in-frame clones and lacks some. The repertoire includes some 340,000 clones, about 87% of them detected once, and 5.3% sits in the top ten. The sequenced material came from PBMCs or T cells enriched from blood (not recorded which). These receptors all stem from a woman under 40 who had recovered from COVID-19.

The chain employs TRBV4-1 and TRBJ2-1; a possible D gene is TRBD1 (5 bases). The V gene's germline CDR1 is MGHRA and CDR2 YSYEKL. This CDR3 contains 16 residues. Trimming removed 1 base from V and 3 bases from J, with 13 bases in between. CDR3 amino acids: CASSQVMTDIYNEQFF. The CDR3, as DNA: TGCGCCAGCAGCCAAGTTATGACAGACATCTACAATGAGCAGTTCTTC.

The chain uses TRBV2 and TRBJ1-2; 8 bases agree with TRBD1. This CDR3 is built from 13 residues. V gave up 5 bases and J gave up 8 bases; unmatched junction bases: 7. Per the germline V gene, CDR1 is SNHLY and CDR2 is FYNNEI. The CDR3 nucleotides read TGTGCCAGCAGTTGGACAGGGAATGGCGGCTACACCTTC. Its translation: CASSWTGNGGYTF. Full variable domain (outside the CDR3, taken from reference TRBV2 and TRBJ1-2): EPEVTQTPSHQVTQMGQEVILRCVPISNHLYFYWYRQILGQKVEFLVSFYNNEISEKSEIFDDQFSVERPDGSNFTLKIRSTKLEDSAMYFCASSWTGNGGYTFGSGTRLTVV.

J is TRBJ2-7 and V is TRBV13; weak D call: TRBD1 (6 bases). V was trimmed by 2 bases and J by 4 bases, leaving 12 bases between them. This CDR3 is 14 amino acids long. The V gene's germline CDR1 is PRHDT and CDR2 FYEKMQ (reference sequence). This chain's CDR3 is CASSLKQGRYEQYF. The CDR3 nucleotides read TGTGCCAGCAGCTTAAAACAGGGAAGGTACGAGCAGTACTTC. Using reference TRBV13 and TRBJ2-7 for the parts outside the CDR3, the full variable domain is AAGVIQSPRHLIKEKRETATLKCYPIPRHDTVYWYQQGPGQDPQFLISFYEKMQSDKGSIPDRFSAQQFSDYHSELNMSSLELGDSALYFCASSLKQGRYEQYFGPGTRLTVT.

The chain carries TRBV3-1 (or the pseudogene TRBV3-2) and TRBJ2-1; D not resolved. Trimming took off 4 bases at V and 9 bases at J, with 16 bases between the two ends. CDR3 length: 14 residues. The germline V gene has CDR1 LGHDT and CDR2 YNNKEL (reference sequence). The CDR3 region has the DNA TGTGCCAGCAGCCTCGCCTCCCTGTTGGCTGAGCAGTTCTTC. Its translation: CASSLASLLAEQFF.

The V call is TRBV21-1, the J call TRBJ1-2. TRBV21-1 is a pseudogene. CDR3 length: 18 residues. The CDR3 protein is CASSKLIPERKEWNGYTF. In DNA form, the CDR3 reads TGTGCCAGCAGCAAATTGATCCCAGAAAGGAAGGAGTGGAATGGCTACACCTTC.

The chain has TRBV18 and TRBJ1-4; 7 bases map to TRBD1. Trimming at V came to 3 bases and at J to 8 bases, leaving 6 bases not matched to a gene. CDR3 size: 14 residues. CDR1 is KGHSH, CDR2 LQKENI, per germline. The CDR3 here is CASSPGTDREKLFF. The CDR3, as DNA: TGTGCCAGCTCACCCGGGACAGATAGGGAAAAACTGTTTTTT.

The J gene is TRBJ1-6, the V gene TRBV30; possibly TRBD1 for D (6 bases). Germline-derived CDR1 and CDR2 are GTSNPN and SVGIG (reference sequence). CDR3 length: 13 residues. V was pared by 5 bases and J by 5 bases, with 10 bases between. CDR3 residues: CAWLQGNNSPLHF. The CDR3, as DNA: TGTGCCTGGCTACAGGGCAATAATTCACCCCTCCACTTT.

J is TRBJ1-3 and V is TRBV6-1, with a tentative D call TRBD1 (5 bases). The ends were cut back, 6 bases at V and 4 bases at J, with 19 bases in the middle. This CDR3 is 16 amino acids long. The germline V gene has CDR1 MNHNS and CDR2 SASEGT. The CDR3 sequence: CASSENGGGVGNTIYF. CDR3 DNA: TGTGCCAGCAGCGAAAACGGGGGGGGAGTAGGAAACACCATATATTTT.

The chain links TRBV7-2 to TRBJ2-3; 8 bases fit TRBD2. The CDR3 runs to 15 residues. V shed 2 bases, J shed 5 bases, and the junction held 6 bases outside the gene matches. Germline V gene lookup returns CDR1 SGHTA and CDR2 FQGNSA. The CDR3 region has the DNA TGTGCCAGCAGCTTACCGGGGGGGCCAATAGATACGCAGTATTTT. Protein: CASSLPGGPIDTQYF.

The chain joins TRBV5-1 to TRBJ1-6; TRBD1 might be the D (5 bases). From germline, CDR1 is SGHRS and CDR2 YFSETQ. Trimming removed 4 bases at V and 10 bases at J, with 21 bases between. The CDR3 has 16 residues. Here the CDR3 DNA reads TGCGCCAGCAGCCCGACGGGGGGGGTAGAGTACTCACCCCTCCACTTT. Protein sequence: CASSPTGGVEYSPLHF.

J is TRBJ1-6 and V is TRBV28; 10 nucleotides align to TRBD1. The CDR3 length is 18 residues. Germline assignment: CDR1 MDHEN and CDR2 SYDVKM. Trimming removed 6 bases from V and 0 bases from J; junction bases left unmatched: 8. The CDR3 sequence is CASSLGTGASSYNSPLHF. The DNA of the CDR3 is TGTGCCAGCAGCCTCGGGACAGGGGCGAGCTCCTATAATTCACCCCTCCACTTT.

This clone appeared a single time. V usage is TRBV27 and J usage is TRBJ1-1; possibly TRBD1 for D (6 bases). V was cut by 5 bases and J by 5 bases, with 15 bases left in between. Germline CDR1 and CDR2: MNHEY and SMNVEV (reference sequence). The CDR3 is made up of 14 amino acids. CDR3 sequence reads: CASSPRTVLTEAFF. The CDR3 DNA reads as TGTGCCAGCAGTCCCCGGACAGTTTTAACTGAAGCTTTCTTT.

The chain has TRBV14 and TRBJ2-3; D unresolved. This CDR3 is built from 12 residues. Trimming pared 5 bases from V and 4 bases from J, leaving 7 bases between. The germline gives CDR1 SGHDN, CDR2 FVKESK. The CDR3 region has the DNA TGTGCCAGCAGCTATTCTCCAGATACGCAGTATTTT. This gives the protein CASSYSPDTQYF.

This rearrangement joins TRBV30 to TRBJ2-2; D not certain. This CDR3 is 14 amino acids long. Trimming shortened V by 1 base and J by 0 bases, and 6 bases separated the two germline ends. Germline CDR1 is GTSNPN and CDR2 is SVGIG (reference sequence). The CDR3, as DNA: TGTGCCTGGAGTGGTTCTGCGAACACCGGGGAGCTGTTTTTT. Translated, it gives CAWSGSANTGELFF.

The CDR3, as DNA: TGTGCCAGCAGCCAAGATAGCCCCTTCGCGGTTAACTATGGCTACACCTTC. Protein sequence: CASSQDSPFAVNYGYTF. J is TRBJ1-2 and V is TRBV3-1 (or the pseudogene TRBV3-2); no clear D. The ends were cut back, 0 bases at V and 1 base at J, with 15 bases in the middle. Germline V gene sequence: CDR1 LGHDT, CDR2 YNNKEL (reference sequence). The CDR3 loop spans 17 amino acids.

The CDR3 spells CASSQKGQGANTQYF. Written as DNA, the CDR3 is TGTGCCAGCAGCCAGAAGGGGCAGGGGGCAAATACGCAGTATTTT. The rearrangement links TRBV3-1 (or the pseudogene TRBV3-2) to TRBJ2-3; 8 bases are a match to TRBD1. The CDR3 is 15 amino acids. Germline V gene lookup returns CDR1 LGHDT and CDR2 YNNKEL (reference sequence). The trim removed 3 bases at V and 7 bases at J, leaving 9 bases unmatched.

The V call is TRBV4-1, the J call TRBJ2-7, with 9 bases aligning to TRBD2. This CDR3 has 15 amino acids. Germline values: CDR1 MGHRA, CDR2 YSYEKL. V shed 4 bases and J 6 bases; nucleotides not matched to a gene: 10. CDR3 residues: CASSPLAGGYVEQYF. DNA for the CDR3: TGCGCCAGCAGCCCCCTGGCGGGGGGGTATGTCGAGCAGTACTTC.

Concerning this clone: This sample also contains other DNA sequences that code for the same CDR3. This chain links TRBV12-3 or TRBV12-4 with TRBJ1-4, with D perhaps TRBD1 (6 bases). CDR3 length: 13 residues. The V end lost 6 bases, the J end lost 4 bases, and 9 bases lay between the germline ends. The CDR3 sequence: CASRRGINEKLFF. The CDR3 nucleotides are TGTGCCAGCAGAAGGGGGATTAATGAAAAACTGTTTTTT.

The rearrangement links TRBV11-2 to TRBJ2-1, with D uncertain. Germline V gives CDR1 SGHAT, CDR2 FQNNGV. The V end lost 2 bases, the J end lost 5 bases, and 7 bases lay between the germline ends. The length of the CDR3 is 13 residues. CDR3 in DNA: TGTGCCAGCAGCTTAAGCCGGGACAATGAGCAGTTCTTC. Translated, it gives CASSLSRDNEQFF.

The chain links TRBV24-1 to TRBJ2-1; 10 bases map to TRBD1. CDR3 length equals 16 residues. Trimming took 4 bases from V and 2 from J; bases not matched to a gene: 4. Germline V lookup: CDR1 KGHDR, CDR2 SFDVKD. The CDR3 nucleotides read TGTGCCACCAGTGAAACGACAGGGGGCACCTACAATGAGCAGTTCTTC. This gives the protein CATSETTGGTYNEQFF.

The chain has TRBV18 and TRBJ2-7, with a weak D call TRBD1 (6 bases). The CDR3 extends over 15 amino acids. CDR1 is KGHSH, CDR2 LQKENI, per germline. V lost 2 bases, J lost 5 bases, and 16 bases lay in between. CDR3 DNA sequence: TGTGCCAGCTCACCAGGGGGCTTGGGTTTCGACGAGCAGTACTTC. This sequence encodes CASSPGGLGFDEQYF.

The chain is built from TRBV7-3 and TRBJ2-1, with 10 bases fitting TRBD2. The trim removed 2 bases at V and 6 bases at J, leaving 4 bases unmatched. The CDR3 consists of 15 residues. The germline gives CDR1 SGHTA, CDR2 FQGTGA. The CDR3 DNA reads as TGTGCCAGCAGCTTACCTAGCGGGGGTCCCAATGAGCAGTTCTTC. Translated, it gives CASSLPSGGPNEQFF.

V usage is TRBV14 and J usage is TRBJ1-3; D gene ambiguous. In germline, CDR1 is SGHDN, CDR2 FVKESK. V shed 4 bases and J shed 1 base, with 11 bases lying between them. CDR3 length: 15 residues. The CDR3 nucleotides read TGTGCCAGCAGCCCGCGGCTGCAATCTGGAAACACCATATATTTT. Protein: CASSPRLQSGNTIYF.

The chain has TRBV10-3 and TRBJ2-7; 8 bases map to TRBD1. This CDR3 has 13 residues. The germline gives CDR1 ENHRY, CDR2 SYGVKD. Trimming took 7 bases from V and 7 from J; bases not matched to a gene: 9. CDR3 DNA sequence: TGTGCCATCAATTCGTCGGACAGGGAAGAGCAGTACTTC. Amino acid sequence: CAINSSDREEQYF.

This chain joins TRBV19 and TRBJ1-2; D unclear. The V end lost 5 bases, the J end lost 2 bases, and 6 bases lay between the germline ends. The germline V gene has CDR1 LNHDA and CDR2 SQIVND (reference sequence). The CDR3 contains 12 residues. In nucleotides, the CDR3 is TGTGCCAGTAGTTGGCAGAACTATGGCTACACCTTC. Translating it yields CASSWQNYGYTF.

This sequence joins TRBV19 and TRBJ2-6, with no clear D. The germline gives CDR1 LNHDA, CDR2 SQIVND (reference sequence). This CDR3 is built from 15 residues. Trimming left V 2 bases short and J 0 bases short, with 5 bases between. The CDR3 reads CASSISSSGANVLTF. The CDR3 nucleotides are TGTGCCAGTAGTATATCGTCCTCTGGGGCCAACGTCCTGACTTTC.

The V call is TRBV4-2, the J call TRBJ2-7; the match to TRBD2 covers 7 bases. CDR1 is LGHNA and CDR2 is YNFKEQ in the germline V gene. J lost 4 bases, V lost 0 bases, and 6 bases had no gene match. The CDR3 loop spans 15 amino acids. CDR3 nucleotide sequence: TGTGCCAGCAGCCAAGATTCGGGGGGACCGTACGAGCAGTACTTC. Translation gives CASSQDSGGPYEQYF.

The genes are TRBV7-8 and TRBJ1-6; 7 positions agree with TRBD1. The CDR3 spans 18 residues. V shed 5 bases, J shed 5 bases, and the junction held 15 bases outside the gene matches. Germline CDR1 SGHVS, CDR2 FQNEAQ. CDR3 protein: CASSQVAGGGLHNSPLHF. CDR3 sequence (DNA): TGTGCCAGCAGCCAAGTGGCAGGGGGAGGTCTCCATAATTCACCCCTCCACTTT.